Sequencing of this TCR beta chain was carried out in a study of breast tumors, draining lymph nodes, adjacent tissues. V gave up 4 bases and J gave up 4 bases; unmatched junction bases: 5. This CDR3 comprises 14 residues. CDR1 is SEHNR and CDR2 is FQNEAQ in the germline V gene (reference sequence). Each CDR3 protein gets one entry after TCRdb re-called the multiplex PCR reads with MiXCR. The data contain roughly 20,000 distinct CDR3 sequences, 41% of them singletons. This clonotype was recorded many times. The clonotype comes from a female donor with breast cancer. Some clones in this sample may be carry-over from other donors' samples. Sequenced: breast tumor tissue. The rearrangement joins TRBV7-9 to TRBJ2-5; 8 nucleotides line up with TRBD1. This CDR3 is CASSSDRGGETQYF. CDR3 coding DNA: TGTGCCAGCAGCTCAGACAGGGGAGGAGAGACCCAGTACTTC.